The 17 T cell receptor beta chains below come from one sample, sequenced in a study of regulatory T cells in long-lasting Graves disease. Arm-PCR of CDR3 regions and iRepertoire HTBI primers were the basis on which TCR beta libraries were built. One entry per CDR3 protein results from TCRdb running MiXCR on the multiplex PCR reads. The sample includes about 430,000 distinct CDR3 sequences, approximately 16% seen only once; the top ten take approximately 7.6%. The time point here: newly diagnosed GD, antithyroid drugs for less than 3 months. RNA from PBMCs was the source of the TCR library. These data are also associated with another study on T cells in Graves' hyperthyroidism and ophthalmopathy.

Sequencing was performed on peripheral blood mononuclear cells (PBMCs), taken at new diagnosis, from a patient treated with antithyroid drugs. The receptors derive from a woman aged 40 to 50 with Graves disease.

The chain couples TRBV10-2 to TRBJ2-3; D may be TRBD2 (5 bases). The V gene's germline CDR1 is WSHSY and CDR2 SAAADI. V was trimmed by 5 bases and J by 1 base, leaving 16 bases between them. The CDR3 contains 16 residues. The CDR3 region has the DNA TGCGCCAGCAGTCAGCCCGAGGGCCAGGGCACAGATACGCAGTATTTT. Protein sequence: CASSQPEGQGTDTQYF.

The table lists this clonotype with many counts. The chain links TRBV4-3 to TRBJ2-7; possibly TRBD2 for D (6 bases). This CDR3 comprises 16 residues. Trimming took 0 bases from V and 0 from J, leaving 12 bases between them. Germline assignment: CDR1 LGHNA and CDR2 YSLEER. This CDR3 reads CASSQDWASASYEQYF. In DNA form, the CDR3 reads TGCGCCAGCAGCCAAGATTGGGCTAGCGCCTCCTACGAGCAGTACTTC.

V gene TRBV27 combines with J gene TRBJ2-1; D is possibly TRBD2 (6 bases). Between the trimmed V and J ends, which lost 5 bases and 5 bases, there was a span of 13 bases. This CDR3 comprises 14 residues. The V gene's germline CDR1 is MNHEY and CDR2 SMNVEV (reference sequence). The CDR3 DNA sequence: TGTGCCAGCAGTGAGGGGAAGCGGGACAATGAGCAGTTCTTC. Translating gives CASSEGKRDNEQFF.

The chain recombines TRBV9 with TRBJ1-2; D is undetermined. The V and J ends lost 0 bases and 7 bases respectively, with 13 bases between them. Germline CDR1 and CDR2: SGDLS and YYNGEE. CDR3 size: 14 residues. This CDR3 reads CASSVGGGLGGYTF. The CDR3 nucleotides are TGTGCCAGCAGCGTAGGAGGAGGGCTCGGTGGCTACACCTTC.

Ten or more counts support this clonotype. The chain couples TRBV11-1 to TRBJ2-7; 13 bases are shared with TRBD2. In germline, CDR1 is SGHAT, CDR2 FQDESV (reference sequence). This CDR3 spans 18 amino acids. Trimming removed 1 base from V and 0 bases from J; junction bases left unmatched: 6. The CDR3 DNA is TGTGCCAGCAGCTTAGATGGACTAGCGGGAGACTCCTCCTACGAGCAGTACTTC. This encodes CASSLDGLAGDSSYEQYF.

This chain connects TRBV4-1 to TRBJ1-2; unclear D gene. V lost 0 bases and J lost 6, with 11 bases in between. Germline V gene sequence: CDR1 MGHRA, CDR2 YSYEKL. The CDR3 runs 14 residues. The DNA for the CDR3 is TGCGCCAGCAGCCAAGACGGAGATTTTGATGGCTACACCTTC. It is translated as CASSQDGDFDGYTF.

This clonotype occurred many times. The genes are TRBV12-3 or TRBV12-4 and TRBJ2-2; TRBD2 matches at 9 bases. The CDR3 sequence is 20 residues long. V was pared by 3 bases and J by 1 base, with 15 bases of the junction left unmatched. The CDR3 region has the DNA TGTGCCAGCAGTTTTGGGTGGAAAAGCGGGAGGAGGATGAACACCGGGGAGCTGTTTTTT. This encodes CASSFGWKSGRRMNTGELFF.

In its sample, this clonotype was seen many times. The chain carries TRBV28 and TRBJ2-4, with a weak D call TRBD1 (5 bases). Germline V gene data show CDR1 as MDHEN and CDR2 as SYDVKM. The V end lost 11 bases, the J end lost 6 bases, and 23 bases lay between the germline ends. This CDR3 region has 15 residues. Here the CDR3 reads CASAGLQEKLNIQYF. CDR3 in DNA: TGTGCCTCCGCAGGGCTACAGGAAAAACTAAACATTCAGTACTTC.

This clonotype was found many times. V is TRBV20-1 and J is TRBJ1-6; 9 bases agree with TRBD1. From germline, CDR1 is DFQATT and CDR2 SNEGSKA (reference sequence). The ends lost 6 bases at V and 8 bases at J; junction bases unmatched: 5. This CDR3 is 13 amino acids long. This CDR3 is CSATGQGDSPLHF. CDR3 in DNA: TGCAGTGCCACGGGACAGGGCGATTCACCCCTCCACTTT.

Comments on this clonotype: This may stem from a read error, because a much larger clone lies one nucleotide away. This chain uses TRBV12-3 or TRBV12-4 with TRBJ1-5, with no clear D. Trimming took off 6 bases at V and 7 bases at J, with 16 bases between the two ends. This CDR3 has 14 residues. The CDR3 here is CASSGAAGRQPQHF. The CDR3, as DNA: TGTGCCAGCAGCGGAGCGGCGGGCAGGCAGCCCCAGCATTTT.

The CDR3 region is CASSDTSSYNEQFF. The DNA of the CDR3 is TGCGCCAGCAGTGACACTAGCTCCTACAATGAGCAGTTCTTC. This rearrangement joins TRBV10-2 to TRBJ2-1; tentatively, D is TRBD2 (5 bases). Looked up from germline, CDR1 is WSHSY and CDR2 is SAAADI. This CDR3 contains 14 residues. The V end was cut by 3 bases, the J end by 0 bases, with 6 bases between.

This clonotype was counted at least ten times. This chain links TRBV5-6 with TRBJ2-7, with D possibly called TRBD1 or TRBD2 (5 bases each). The ends were cut back, 4 bases at V and 2 bases at J, with 10 bases in the middle. CDR3 length equals 13 residues. Germline CDR1 and CDR2: SGHDT and YYEEEE. The DNA of the CDR3 is TGTGCCAGCAGCGGGGACGGTCCCTACGAGCAGTACTTC. It yields the protein CASSGDGPYEQYF.

This clonotype has just a few counts. The chain has TRBV7-8 and TRBJ2-7; TRBD2 aligns across 8 bases. V lost 5 bases to trimming and J lost 3 bases; unmatched junction nucleotides: 18. Germline V gives CDR1 SGHVS, CDR2 FQNEAQ. This CDR3 is 18 amino acids long. CDR3 nucleotides: TGTGCCAGCAGCCCTAAATCGCCTGGGAGCGGGAGAGGCTACGAGCAGTACTTC. It encodes CASSPKSPGSGRGYEQYF.

This clonotype appeared many times. The genes are TRBV12-3 or TRBV12-4 and TRBJ1-3; TRBD1 matches at 7 bases. The CDR3 has 13 residues. Germline trimming cut 6 bases from V and 1 base from J; bases unmatched to any gene: 0. CDR3: CASRTGSGNTIYF. The CDR3 region has the DNA TGTGCCAGCAGGACAGGGTCTGGAAACACCATATATTTT.

This clonotype was counted ten times or more. This chain connects TRBV3-1 to TRBJ2-3; TRBD2 agrees at 9 bases. CDR3 length: 17 residues. Germline V gives CDR1 LGHDT, CDR2 YNNKEL (reference sequence). V shed 3 bases and J 2 bases; nucleotides not matched to a gene: 9. This CDR3 is CASSHLSSGKFTDTQYF. In DNA, the CDR3 is TGTGCCAGCAGCCACCTCTCTAGCGGGAAGTTCACAGATACGCAGTATTTT.

There are many counts of this clonotype. This chain joins TRBV3-1 and TRBJ2-5, with D perhaps given as TRBD1 or TRBD2 (5 bases each). This CDR3 has 16 residues. V was shortened by 2 bases and J by 2 bases, with 15 bases between the two germline ends. Germline lookup yields CDR1 LGHDT and CDR2 YNNKEL (reference sequence). CDR3 nucleotides: TGTGCCAGCAGCCAACGGGGCAGCGGAGTTCAAGAGACCCAGTACTTC. Its translation: CASSQRGSGVQETQYF.

This clonotype was counted only a few times. This chain connects TRBV18 to TRBJ1-1; D not certain. Per the germline V gene, CDR1 is KGHSH and CDR2 is LQKENI. Trimming shortened V by 6 bases and J by 10 bases, and 12 bases separated the two germline ends. The CDR3 consists of 11 residues. CDR3 nucleotides: TGTGCCAGCTCCCCCGGAGACGGAGCTTTCTTT. It specifies CASSPGDGAFF.